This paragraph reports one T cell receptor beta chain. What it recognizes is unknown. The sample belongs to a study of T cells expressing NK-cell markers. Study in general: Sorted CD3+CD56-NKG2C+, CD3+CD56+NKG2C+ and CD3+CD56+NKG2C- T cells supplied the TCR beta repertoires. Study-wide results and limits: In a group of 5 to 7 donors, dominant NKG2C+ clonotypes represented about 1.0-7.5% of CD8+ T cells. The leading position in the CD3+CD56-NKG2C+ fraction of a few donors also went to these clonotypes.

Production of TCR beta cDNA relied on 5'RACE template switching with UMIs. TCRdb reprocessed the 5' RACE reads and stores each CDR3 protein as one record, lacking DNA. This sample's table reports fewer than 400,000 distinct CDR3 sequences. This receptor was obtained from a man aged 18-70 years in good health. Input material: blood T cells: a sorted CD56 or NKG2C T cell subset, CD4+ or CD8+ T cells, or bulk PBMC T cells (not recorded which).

The CDR3 loop is CASSLRANYGYTF. The chain employs TRBV12-3 or TRBV12-4 and TRBJ1-2. The CDR3 extends over 13 amino acids.